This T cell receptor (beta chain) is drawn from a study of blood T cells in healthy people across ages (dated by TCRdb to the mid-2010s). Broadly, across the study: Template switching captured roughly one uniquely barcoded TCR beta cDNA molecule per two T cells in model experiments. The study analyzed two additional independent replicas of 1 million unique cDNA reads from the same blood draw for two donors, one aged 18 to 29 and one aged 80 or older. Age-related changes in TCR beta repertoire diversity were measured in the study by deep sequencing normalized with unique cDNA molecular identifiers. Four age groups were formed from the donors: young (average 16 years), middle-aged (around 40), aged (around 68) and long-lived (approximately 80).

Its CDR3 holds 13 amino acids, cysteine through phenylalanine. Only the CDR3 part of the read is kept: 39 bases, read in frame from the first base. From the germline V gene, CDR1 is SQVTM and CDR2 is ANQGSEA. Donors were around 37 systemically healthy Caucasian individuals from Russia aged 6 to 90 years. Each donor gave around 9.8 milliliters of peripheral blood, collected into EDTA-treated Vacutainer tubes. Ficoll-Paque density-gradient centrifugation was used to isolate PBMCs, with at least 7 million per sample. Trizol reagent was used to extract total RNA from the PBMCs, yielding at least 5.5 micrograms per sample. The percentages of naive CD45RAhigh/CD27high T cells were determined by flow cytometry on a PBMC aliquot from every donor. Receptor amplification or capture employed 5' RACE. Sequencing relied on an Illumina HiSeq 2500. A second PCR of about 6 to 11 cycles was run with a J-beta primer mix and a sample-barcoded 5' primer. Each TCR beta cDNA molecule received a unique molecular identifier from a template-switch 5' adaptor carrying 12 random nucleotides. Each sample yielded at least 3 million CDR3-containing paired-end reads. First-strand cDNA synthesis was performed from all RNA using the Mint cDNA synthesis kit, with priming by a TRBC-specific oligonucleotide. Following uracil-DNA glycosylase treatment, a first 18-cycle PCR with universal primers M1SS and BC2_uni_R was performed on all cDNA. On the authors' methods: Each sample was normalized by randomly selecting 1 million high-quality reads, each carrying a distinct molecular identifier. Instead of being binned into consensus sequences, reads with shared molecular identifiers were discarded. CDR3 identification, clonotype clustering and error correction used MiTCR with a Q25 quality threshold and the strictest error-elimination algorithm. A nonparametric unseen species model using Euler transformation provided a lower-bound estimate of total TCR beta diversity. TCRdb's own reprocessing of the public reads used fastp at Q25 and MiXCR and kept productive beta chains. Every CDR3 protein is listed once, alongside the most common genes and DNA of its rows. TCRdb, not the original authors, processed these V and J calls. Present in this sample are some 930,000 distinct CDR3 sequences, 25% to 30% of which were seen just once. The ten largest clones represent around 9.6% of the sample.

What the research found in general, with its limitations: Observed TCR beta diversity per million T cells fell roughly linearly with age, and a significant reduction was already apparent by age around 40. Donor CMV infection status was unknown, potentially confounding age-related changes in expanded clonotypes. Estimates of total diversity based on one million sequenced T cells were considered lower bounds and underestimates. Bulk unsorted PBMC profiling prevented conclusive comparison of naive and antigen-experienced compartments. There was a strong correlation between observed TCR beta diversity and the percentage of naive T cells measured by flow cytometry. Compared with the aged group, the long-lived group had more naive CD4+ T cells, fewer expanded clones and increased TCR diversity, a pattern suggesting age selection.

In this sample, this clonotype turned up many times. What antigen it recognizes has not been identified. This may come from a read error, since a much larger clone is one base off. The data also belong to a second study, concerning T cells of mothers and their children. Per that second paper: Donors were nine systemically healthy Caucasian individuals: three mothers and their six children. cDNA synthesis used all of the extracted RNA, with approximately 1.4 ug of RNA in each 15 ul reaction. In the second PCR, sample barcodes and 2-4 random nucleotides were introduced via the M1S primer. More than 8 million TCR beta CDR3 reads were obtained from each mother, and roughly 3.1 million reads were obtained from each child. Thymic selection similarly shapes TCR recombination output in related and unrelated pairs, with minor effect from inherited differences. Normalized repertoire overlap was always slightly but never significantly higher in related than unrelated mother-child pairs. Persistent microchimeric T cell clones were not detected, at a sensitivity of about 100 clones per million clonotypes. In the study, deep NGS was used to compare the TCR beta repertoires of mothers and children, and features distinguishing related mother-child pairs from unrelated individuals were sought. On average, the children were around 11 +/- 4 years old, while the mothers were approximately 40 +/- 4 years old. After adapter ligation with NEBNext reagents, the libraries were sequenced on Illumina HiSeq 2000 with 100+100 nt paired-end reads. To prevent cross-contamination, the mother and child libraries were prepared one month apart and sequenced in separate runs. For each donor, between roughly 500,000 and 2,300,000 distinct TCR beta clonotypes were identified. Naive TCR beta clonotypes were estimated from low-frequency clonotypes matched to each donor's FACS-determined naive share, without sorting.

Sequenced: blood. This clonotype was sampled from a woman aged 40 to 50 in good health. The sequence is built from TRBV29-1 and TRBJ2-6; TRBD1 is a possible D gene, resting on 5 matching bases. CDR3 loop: CSVESSGANVRTF. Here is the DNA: TGCAGCGTTGAGAGTTCTGGGGCCAACGTCCGGACTTTC.